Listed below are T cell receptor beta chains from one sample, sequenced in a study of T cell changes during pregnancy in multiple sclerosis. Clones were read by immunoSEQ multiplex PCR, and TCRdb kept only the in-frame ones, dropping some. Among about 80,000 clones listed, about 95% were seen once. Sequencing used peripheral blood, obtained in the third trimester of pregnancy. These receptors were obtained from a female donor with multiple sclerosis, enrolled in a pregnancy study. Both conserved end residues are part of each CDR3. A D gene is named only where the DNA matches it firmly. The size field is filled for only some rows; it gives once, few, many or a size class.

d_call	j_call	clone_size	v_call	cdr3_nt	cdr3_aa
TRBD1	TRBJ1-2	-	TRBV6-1	TGTGCCAGCAGTGAAGCCACAGGGGGGTTTTCTGGCTACACCTTC	CASSEATGGFSGYTF
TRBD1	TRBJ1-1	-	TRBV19	TGTGCCAGTAGTATGGGACAGGCGAACACTGAAGCTTTCTTT	CASSMGQANTEAFF
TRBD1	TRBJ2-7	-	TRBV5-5	TGTGCCAGCAGCTTGGAGGGGACAGGGGGCAAATGGCAGTACTTC	CASSLEGTGGKWQYF
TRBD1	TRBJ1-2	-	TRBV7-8	TGTGCCAGCAGCCGCGGACAGGGGCACTATGGCTACACCTTC	CASSRGQGHYGYTF
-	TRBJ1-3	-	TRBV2	TGTGCCAGCAGTGAAACCGACACACTCTCTGGAAACACCATATATTTT	CASSETDTLSGNTIYF
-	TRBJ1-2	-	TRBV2	TGTGCCGGAGACCGGGACAACCTTTATGGCTACACCTTC	CAGDRDNLYGYTF
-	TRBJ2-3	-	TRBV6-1	TGTGCCAGCAGAGTGGAGGGAGGAAATACGCAGTATTTT	CASRVEGGNTQYF
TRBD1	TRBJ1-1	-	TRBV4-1	TGCGCCAGCAGCCGGGACCCCAGGGGGACTGAAGCTTTCTTT	CASSRDPRGTEAFF
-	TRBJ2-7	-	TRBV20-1	TGCAGTGCTAGCGGGGGCTACGAGCAGTACTTC	CSASGGYEQYF
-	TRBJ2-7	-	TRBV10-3	TGTGCCATCAGTGAAAGGGGCTACGAGCAGTACTTC	CAISERGYEQYF
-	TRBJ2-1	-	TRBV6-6	TGTGCCAGCAGTTACGAGGGGGGGGCTTACAATGAGCAGTTCTTC	CASSYEGGAYNEQFF
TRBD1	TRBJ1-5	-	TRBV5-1	TGCGCCAGCAGCTTGTGGACAGGGAGCAATCAGCCCCAGCATTTT	CASSLWTGSNQPQHF
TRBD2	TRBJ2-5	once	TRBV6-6	TGTGCCAGCAGTTACTCGGTAGCGGGGGATCAAGAGACCCAGTACTTC	CASSYSVAGDQETQYF
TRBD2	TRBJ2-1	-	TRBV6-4	TGTGCCAGCAGTCTTCTAGCGGGGGGTTCGGATGAGCAGTTCTTC	CASSLLAGGSDEQFF
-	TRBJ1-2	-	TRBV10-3	TGTGCCATCAACGAAGGTTCAGGGTATGGCTACACCTTC	CAINEGSGYGYTF
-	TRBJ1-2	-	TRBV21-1	TGTGCCAGCATAGATGGGACAGGTGGATTCTATGGCTACACCTTC	CASIDGTGGFYGYTF
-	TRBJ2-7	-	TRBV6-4	TGTGGCCAAGTGAGGGCGATGAAAGAAGAGCAGTACTTC	CGQVRAMKEEQYF
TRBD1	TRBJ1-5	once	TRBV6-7	TGTGCCAGCAGAATCGACAGGGAACTCTATAGCAATCAGCCCCAGCATTTT	CASRIDRELYSNQPQHF
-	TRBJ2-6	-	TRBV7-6	TGTGCCAGCAGCTCACCATCGGGGACTGGGGCCAACGTCCTGACTTTC	CASSSPSGTGANVLTF
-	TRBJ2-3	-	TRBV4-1	TGCGCCAGCAGCCAAGAACTAGTTCGCACAGATACGCAGTATTTT	CASSQELVRTDTQYF
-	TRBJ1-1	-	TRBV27	TGTGCCAGCAGGCCGGGACAAAGGTTGCGGAACACTGAAGCTTTCTTT	CASRPGQRLRNTEAFF
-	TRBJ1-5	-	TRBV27	TGTGCCAGCAGTCGGGGCGGGGGACAGCCCCAGCATTTT	CASSRGGGQPQHF
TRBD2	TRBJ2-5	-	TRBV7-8	TGTGCCAGCAGCTTAGCGACTCGGACTAGGAAGACCCAGTACTTC	CASSLATRTRKTQYF
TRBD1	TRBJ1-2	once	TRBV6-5	TGTGCCAGCAGTCTGACGGGACAGATTAACTATGGCTACACCTTC	CASSLTGQINYGYTF
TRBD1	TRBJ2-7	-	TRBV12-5	TGTGCTAGTGGTTTTGGACAGGGGGTGTCCGAGCAGTACTTC	CASGFGQGVSEQYF
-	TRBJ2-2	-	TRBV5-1	TGCGCCAGCACTATAGAGGGCGGGGAGCTGTTTTTT	CASTIEGGELFF
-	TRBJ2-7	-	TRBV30	TGTGCCTGGAGTCACAGGCGCACCAGGTCCGAGCAGTACTTC	CAWSHRRTRSEQYF
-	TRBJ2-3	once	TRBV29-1	TGCAGCGCCCTAGTAGCATCGGTAAATACGCAGTATTTT	CSALVASVNTQYF
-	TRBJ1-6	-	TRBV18	TGTGCCAGCTCACTTCTTCCCCCAGAATCCCAGAAACTAAGCTCCTATAATTCACCCCTCCACTTT	CASSLLPPESQKLSSYNSPLHF
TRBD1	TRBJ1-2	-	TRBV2	TGTGCCAGCAGACGACCGGGACAGGGGATAGATGGCTACACCTTC	CASRRPGQGIDGYTF
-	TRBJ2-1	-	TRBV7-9	TGTGCCAGCAGCAAACCCGGGACTCCAAACAATGAGCAGTTCTTC	CASSKPGTPNNEQFF
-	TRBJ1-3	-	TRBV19	TGTGCCAGTAGTATACGCGCTCCTGGAAACACCATATATTTT	CASSIRAPGNTIYF
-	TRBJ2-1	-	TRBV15	TGTGCCACCAGGCTAGATCGCTACAATGAGCAGTTCTTC	CATRLDRYNEQFF
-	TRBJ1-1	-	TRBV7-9	TGTGCCAGCAGCCATTCTACGGAGGGAGCTTTCTTT	CASSHSTEGAFF
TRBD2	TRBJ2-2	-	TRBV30	TGTGCCTGGAGGGCCTCTAGCGGGGGGCTTGCCGGGGAGCTGTTTTTT	CAWRASSGGLAGELFF
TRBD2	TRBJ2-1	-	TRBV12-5	TGTGCTAGTGCCCCCTGGCGGGGGGGCCTCTACAATGAGCAGTTCTTC	CASAPWRGGLYNEQFF
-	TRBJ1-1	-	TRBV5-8	TGTGCCAGCAGCACCAGAAGGAACACTGAAGCTTTCTTT	CASSTRRNTEAFF
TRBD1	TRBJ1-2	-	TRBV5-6	TGTGCCAGCAGCCCGACAGGGACCCATGGCTACACCTTC	CASSPTGTHGYTF